Below, 28 T cell receptor beta chains from the same sample are listed, as sequenced in a study of low-dose radiotherapy and immunotherapy resistance in tumors. Primers used for first-strand cDNA, a TRAV- and TRBV-specific set, covered both alpha and beta chains. Using a constant-region primer together with a V-primer adapter, TCRs were subjected to 20 PCR cycles of amplification. TCRdb fed the reads into MiXCR, producing one record per CDR3 protein. The sample lists about 7,900 distinct CDR3 sequences; about 59% were seen once. The source of these receptors is a human donor with advanced metastatic prostate, ovarian, gallbladder or colorectal cancer (not recorded which). This table probably holds off-target reads from a library built for another chain.

Only a few counts were recorded for this clonotype. The chain links TRBV5-5 to TRBJ2-1, with a tentative D call TRBD2 (7 bases). Germline V lookup: CDR1 SGHKS, CDR2 YYEKEE (reference sequence). The V end was cut by 4 bases, the J end by 7 bases, with 18 bases between. CDR3 length: 15 residues. CDR3 coding DNA: TGTGCCAGCAGCGGGGGTGGCGGGGGCTTAAATGAGCAGTTCTTC. The encoded protein is CASSGGGGGLNEQFF.

In nucleotides, the CDR3 is TGCGCCAGCAGCCAACAGGGGAATTGGGATTCACCCCTCCACTTT. It is translated as CASSQQGNWDSPLHF. The chain recombines TRBV5-1 with TRBJ1-6; 7 bases map to TRBD1. V gave up 4 bases and J gave up 8 bases; unmatched junction bases: 9. This CDR3 contains 15 residues. Germline V gene lookup returns CDR1 SGHRS and CDR2 YFSETQ.

J is TRBJ2-7 and V is TRBV28; D is perhaps TRBD2 (5 bases). V gave up 4 bases and J gave up 2 bases, with 12 bases separating them. This CDR3 is 14 amino acids long. Looked up from germline, CDR1 is MDHEN and CDR2 is SYDVKM. The CDR3 reads CASSSADGAYEQYF. CDR3 sequence (DNA): TGTGCCAGCAGTTCGGCGGACGGGGCCTACGAGCAGTACTTC.

This clonotype was counted a single time. The junction and the germline gene differ at one end; a read error may be behind it. The chain combines TRBV4-1 with TRBJ2-7, with no clear D. Germline loops: CDR1 MGHRA, CDR2 YSYEKL. The CDR3 sequence is 13 residues long. The chain's CDR3 is CASSQDRATLADF. In DNA form, the CDR3 reads TGCGCCAGCAGCCAAGATCGAGCCACGCTGGCTGACTTC.

The V and J genes are TRBV12-3 or TRBV12-4 and TRBJ1-4; D unresolved. The CDR3 has 13 amino acids. V was trimmed by 6 bases and J by 4 bases, leaving 9 bases between them. The CDR3 sequence is CASSSGLNEKLFF. In DNA, the CDR3 is TGTGCCAGCAGCTCAGGCCTTAATGAAAAACTGTTTTTT.

The chain has TRBV29-1 and TRBJ1-2; possibly TRBD1 for D (5 bases). V dropped 8 bases and J dropped 4 bases, with 11 bases sitting between them. The germline V gene has CDR1 SQVTM and CDR2 ANQGSEA. CDR3 length equals 11 residues. CDR3 sequence (DNA): TGCAGCACAGGACATACCTATGGCTACACCTTC. Translated: CSTGHTYGYTF.

This chain connects TRBV6-2 or TRBV6-3 to TRBJ2-2; 8 nucleotides match TRBD2. The germline V gene has CDR1 MNHEY and CDR2 SVGEGT. With V trimmed by 5 bases and J by 6 bases, 8 bases remained unmatched. The CDR3 runs to 15 residues. CDR3 amino acids: CASSVQRGLAGELFF. The CDR3 DNA reads as TGTGCCAGCAGTGTTCAGCGGGGGCTGGCCGGGGAGCTGTTTTTT.

The rearrangement uses TRBV9 and TRBJ1-3; no firm D call. Germline V CDR1 and CDR2: SGDLS, YYNGEE. The V and J ends lost 0 bases and 2 bases respectively, with 6 bases between them. The CDR3 contains 14 residues. CDR3 nucleotide sequence: TGTGCCAGCAGCGTAGGAGGTCCTGGAAACACCATATATTTT. Translation gives CASSVGGPGNTIYF. Looking up the rest from reference TRBV9 and TRBJ1-3 gives the full variable domain: DSGVTQTPKHLITATGQRVTLRCSPRSGDLSVYWYQQSLDQGLQFLIQYYNGEERAKGNILERFSAQQFPDLHSELNLSSLELGDSALYFCASSVGGPGNTIYFGEGSWLTVV.

A few counts support this clonotype. The chain is built from TRBV28 and TRBJ1-5; no firm D call. Germline CDR1 is MDHEN and CDR2 is SYDVKM. The CDR3 is made up of 12 amino acids. V lost 10 bases and J lost 4, with 11 bases in between. CDR3 in amino acids: CATMTGNQPQHF. The CDR3 coding sequence is TGTGCCACCATGACTGGTAATCAGCCCCAGCATTTT.

This clonotype was counted between two and nine times. This rearrangement joins TRBV7-2 to TRBJ1-4; D remains ambiguous. V was trimmed by 1 base and J by 7 bases, leaving 10 bases between them. Germline CDR1 is SGHTA and CDR2 is FQGNSA. The CDR3 totals 14 residues. CDR3 protein: CASSLGRTPEKLFF. As DNA, the CDR3 is TGTGCCAGCAGCTTAGGGAGGACCCCTGAAAAACTGTTTTTT.

This clonotype turned up a few times. The rearrangement joins TRBV28 to TRBJ1-2; no reliable D call. The CDR3 consists of 12 residues. Germline-derived CDR1 and CDR2 are MDHEN and SYDVKM. Trimming took 1 base from V and 0 from J, leaving 0 bases between them. CDR3 loop: CASSLSNYGYTF. The CDR3 nucleotides read TGTGCCAGCAGTTTATCTAACTATGGCTACACCTTC.

This clonotype was recorded a few times. J is TRBJ1-6 and V is TRBV28, with D possibly being TRBD1 (5 bases). The CDR3 is made up of 15 amino acids. CDR1 MDHEN and CDR2 SYDVKM come from the germline V gene. V was clipped by 6 bases and J by 7 bases, with 16 bases between them. Here the CDR3 DNA reads TGTGCCAGCAGCCTGAGCCGGGCAGGGAATTCACCCCTCCACTTT. Protein: CASSLSRAGNSPLHF.

This clonotype has a handful of counts. The chain has TRBV4-1 and TRBJ2-3; no clear D. This CDR3 is 13 amino acids long. Germline V gene sequence: CDR1 MGHRA, CDR2 YSYEKL. V lost 5 bases and J lost 2, with 8 bases in between. The CDR3 region is CASSLLYTDTQYF. CDR3 sequence (DNA): TGCGCCAGCAGCTTGCTATACACAGATACGCAGTATTTT.

This clonotype has only one observation. The V call is TRBV4-3, the J call TRBJ2-5; 9 nucleotides line up with TRBD2. Germline CDR1 LGHNA, CDR2 YSLEER. There are 17 residues in the CDR3. V dropped 0 bases and J dropped 5; count of bases not matched to a gene: 10. Written as DNA, the CDR3 is TGCGCCAGCAGCCAAGAAAAGGAACTAGCGGGTGGGGAGACCCAGTACTTC. Amino acid sequence: CASSQEKELAGGETQYF.

The DNA of the CDR3 is TGTGCCAGCAGCTTGGGGCGCCAAGAGACCCAGTACTTC. Its translation is CASSLGRQETQYF. The rearrangement uses TRBV5-4 and TRBJ2-5; D is undetermined. Trimming stripped 0 bases from V and 1 base from J, with 4 bases between. The CDR3 is 13 amino acids. The germline CDR1 and CDR2 sequences are SGHNT and YYREEE (reference sequence).

The chain joins TRBV27 to TRBJ1-5; tentative D call: TRBD1 (6 bases). Trimming shortened V by 7 bases and J by 7 bases, and 11 bases separated the two germline ends. This CDR3 comprises 12 residues. Germline CDR1 and CDR2: MNHEY and SMNVEV (reference sequence). The CDR3 coding sequence is TGTGCCAGCATACAGGGAGGCCAGCCCCAGCATTTT. It yields the protein CASIQGGQPQHF.

The chain links TRBV27 to TRBJ2-3, with a weak D call TRBD2 (6 bases). Germline lookup yields CDR1 MNHEY and CDR2 SMNVEV (reference sequence). The V and J ends lost 4 bases and 2 bases respectively, with 13 bases between them. The CDR3 totals 15 residues. Written as DNA, the CDR3 is TGTGCCAGCAGTTATCAAGCGGGTCTCACAGATACGCAGTATTTT. Protein sequence: CASSYQAGLTDTQYF.

The genes are TRBV28 and TRBJ2-7; 11 bases match TRBD2. CDR1 is MDHEN and CDR2 is SYDVKM in the germline V gene. CDR3 length: 15 residues. The V gene end was trimmed by 2 bases and the J gene end by 5 bases; junction bases not matched to a gene: 5. CDR3 nucleotides: TGTGCCAGCAGTTTAACTAGCGGGGGCAGAGACGAGCAGTACTTC. The encoded protein is CASSLTSGGRDEQYF.

J is TRBJ2-6 and V is TRBV29-1; TRBD1 might be the D (6 bases). V dropped 5 bases and J dropped 2 bases, with 7 bases sitting between them. The CDR3 runs 13 residues. The germline V gene encodes CDR1 SQVTM and CDR2 ANQGSEA. The CDR3 DNA reads TGCAGCGTTACAGGGACTGGGGCCAACGTCCTGACTTTC. This translates into CSVTGTGANVLTF. The variable domain in full, completed from reference TRBV29-1 and TRBJ2-6, reads SAVISQKPSRDICQRGTSLTIQCQVDSQVTMMFWYRQQPGQSLTLIATANQGSEATYESGFVIDKFPISRPNLTFSTLTVSNMSPEDSSIYLCSVTGTGANVLTFGAGSRLTVL.

V is TRBV5-1 and J is TRBJ2-1; 8 bases line up with TRBD1. Germline V CDR1 and CDR2: SGHRS, YFSETQ. Trimming at V came to 5 bases and at J to 10 bases, leaving 11 bases not matched to a gene. CDR3 length: 14 amino acids. CDR3 sequence reads: CASRLLDRAREQFF. DNA for the CDR3: TGCGCCAGCAGACTCCTGGACAGGGCTCGGGAGCAGTTCTTC.

The sample holds a few counts of this clonotype. The chain combines TRBV6-8 with TRBJ1-1; D is ambiguous. From germline, CDR1 is MNHGY and CDR2 SAAAGT. The V gene lost 6 bases and the J gene lost 4 bases, with 15 bases spanning the gap. CDR3 length: 14 amino acids. The CDR3 loop reads CASSLLLGSTEAFF. The CDR3 region has the DNA TGTGCCAGCAGCCTTCTACTAGGGAGCACTGAAGCTTTCTTT.

This clonotype came up a few times. This chain links TRBV6-1 with TRBJ1-4; the D is unclear. Trimming stripped 0 bases from V and 4 bases from J, with 9 bases between. CDR1 is MNHNS and CDR2 is SASEGT in the germline V gene. This CDR3 spans 15 amino acids. This CDR3 is CASSEAPQSNEKLFF. CDR3 nucleotides: TGTGCCAGCAGTGAAGCGCCCCAGAGTAATGAAAAACTGTTTTTT.

The V and J genes are TRBV7-9 and TRBJ2-2; D might be TRBD2 (6 bases). There are 16 residues in the CDR3. Germline assignment: CDR1 SEHNR and CDR2 FQNEAQ (reference sequence). Trimming removed 5 bases at V and 5 bases at J, with 18 bases between. The CDR3 nucleotides are TGTGCCAGCAGCCCCCGCCTGACGGGGAGGACCGGGGAGCTGTTTTTT. Translating it yields CASSPRLTGRTGELFF.

This chain links TRBV9 with TRBJ1-1; D is perhaps TRBD1 (6 bases). CDR1 and CDR2 (germline): SGDLS, YYNGEE. The CDR3 loop spans 14 amino acids. Between the trimmed V and J ends, which lost 1 base and 5 bases, there was a span of 12 bases. Here the CDR3 DNA reads TGTGCCAGCAGCGTAACAGGGTCGCAGACTGAAGCTTTCTTT. The encoded protein is CASSVTGSQTEAFF.

The chain employs TRBV25-1 and TRBJ2-5, with 7 bases aligning to TRBD2. The CDR3 has 14 amino acids. With V trimmed by 6 bases and J by 5 bases, 9 bases remained unmatched. CDR1 MGHDK and CDR2 SYGVNS come from the germline V gene. The CDR3 DNA follows: TGTGCCAGCAGCCAACCGGGGGGTATTGAGACCCAGTACTTC. It codes for CASSQPGGIETQYF.

The chain uses TRBV20-1 and TRBJ1-2, with D unclear. V was trimmed by 3 bases and J by 4 bases, leaving 15 bases between them. The CDR3 extends over 14 amino acids. The germline CDR1 and CDR2 sequences are DFQATT and SNEGSKA (reference sequence). DNA for the CDR3: TGCAGTGCTAGTGATCGAACAAAGAGCTATGGCTACACCTTC. As protein: CSASDRTKSYGYTF.

This rearrangement joins TRBV9 to TRBJ2-1; TRBD2 matches at 8 bases. The CDR3 extends over 19 amino acids. Losses at the gene ends were 0 bases for V and 4 bases for J; bases not matched to a gene: 15. Germline CDR1 is SGDLS and CDR2 is YYNGEE. CDR3 sequence reads: CASSVEGGGLDFIYNEQFF. As DNA, the CDR3 is TGTGCCAGCAGCGTAGAGGGAGGGGGACTAGACTTCATTTACAATGAGCAGTTCTTC.

The rearrangement uses TRBV5-4 and TRBJ2-7, with D perhaps TRBD1 or TRBD2 (5 bases each). From germline, CDR1 is SGHNT and CDR2 YYREEE (reference sequence). The V gene lost 4 bases and the J gene lost 2 bases, with 22 bases spanning the gap. The CDR3 runs to 17 residues. The CDR3 DNA is TGTGCCAGCAGCCCGCCGGGCACATGGGGGAAAACCTACGAGCAGTACTTC. This encodes CASSPPGTWGKTYEQYF. The full variable domain, completed using reference TRBV5-4 and TRBJ2-7, is ETGVTQSPTHLIKTRGQQVTLRCSSQSGHNTVSWYQQALGQGPQFIFQYYREEENGRGNFPPRFSGLQFPNYSSELNVNALELDDSALYLCASSPPGTWGKTYEQYFGPGTRLTVT.